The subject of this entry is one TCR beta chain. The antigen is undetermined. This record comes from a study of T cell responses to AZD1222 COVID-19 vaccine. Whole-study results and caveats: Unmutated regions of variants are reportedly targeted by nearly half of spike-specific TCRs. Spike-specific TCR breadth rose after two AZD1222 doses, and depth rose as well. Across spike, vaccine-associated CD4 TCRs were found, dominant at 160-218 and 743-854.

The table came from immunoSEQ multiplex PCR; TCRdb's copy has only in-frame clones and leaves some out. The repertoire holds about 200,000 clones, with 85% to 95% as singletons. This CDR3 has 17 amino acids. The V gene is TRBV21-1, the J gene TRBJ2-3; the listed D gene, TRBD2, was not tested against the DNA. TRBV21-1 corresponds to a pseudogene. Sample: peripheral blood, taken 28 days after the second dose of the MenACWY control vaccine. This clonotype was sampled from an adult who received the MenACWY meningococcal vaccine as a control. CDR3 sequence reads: CASSTRTSGSMSDTQYF. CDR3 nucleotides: TGTGCCAGCAGCACTAGGACTAGCGGGAGTATGTCAGATACGCAGTATTTT.